This T cell receptor (beta chain) appears in the sequencing data of a study of blood T cell repertoires in COVID-19. Sequenced by immunoSEQ multiplex PCR; TCRdb stores in-frame clones only, minus some. The sample carries about 160,000 clones, roughly 90% recorded once. CDR3 size: 15 residues. The germline V gene encodes CDR1 LGHDT and CDR2 YNNKEL (reference sequence). V lost 2 bases to trimming and J lost 5 bases; unmatched junction nucleotides: 6. V gene TRBV3-1 (or the pseudogene TRBV3-2) combines with J gene TRBJ1-5, with 7 bases fitting TRBD1. The sequencing sample was made of peripheral blood. This clonotype was sampled from a man aged 55 to 70 with acute or convalescent COVID-19. The CDR3 here is CASSQSTGCDQPQHF. The CDR3 region has the DNA TGTGCCAGCAGCCAATCGACAGGGTGTGATCAGCCCCAGCATTTT.